A selection of T cell receptor beta chains follows, all from one sample in a study of T cells expressing NK-cell markers. TCRdb reprocessed the 5' RACE reads; each CDR3 protein has one entry and no DNA is given. Its table lists about 380,000 distinct CDR3 sequences. The sequenced sample was blood T cells: a sorted CD56 or NKG2C T cell subset, CD4+ or CD8+ T cells, or bulk PBMC T cells (not recorded which). The receptors were gathered from a man between 18 and 69 years old in good health. Each CDR3 is given with its conserved first and last residue. Fields, in order: J gene, V gene, CDR3 protein.

j_gene: TRBJ2-3
v_gene: TRBV13
CDR3aa: CASSLPLGARGTDTQYF

j_gene: TRBJ2-7
v_gene: TRBV21-1
CDR3aa: CASSKAGLGLFYEQYF

j_gene: TRBJ2-7
v_gene: TRBV6-6
CDR3aa: CASSYPGSGEQYF

j_gene: TRBJ1-3
v_gene: TRBV7-3
CDR3aa: CASSASPGGNTIYF

j_gene: TRBJ2-4
v_gene: TRBV5-1
CDR3aa: CASSRSETENIQYF

j_gene: TRBJ2-4
v_gene: TRBV20-1
CDR3aa: CSARELAGGAKNIQYF

j_gene: TRBJ2-1
v_gene: TRBV7-8
CDR3aa: CASSPALHREQFF

j_gene: TRBJ2-3
v_gene: TRBV5-1
CDR3aa: CASSPGQGLTDTQYF

j_gene: TRBJ2-7
v_gene: TRBV7-2
CDR3aa: CASSLGFGGRAYEQYF

j_gene: TRBJ2-3
v_gene: TRBV5-1
CDR3aa: CASSSSGGYSTDTQYF

j_gene: TRBJ2-7
v_gene: TRBV20-1
CDR3aa: CSARRTGTVYEQYF

j_gene: TRBJ2-3
v_gene: TRBV18
CDR3aa: CASSPMLAGATDTQYF

j_gene: TRBJ2-7
v_gene: TRBV6-1
CDR3aa: CASRGRGREAYEQYF

j_gene: TRBJ1-2
v_gene: TRBV5-1
CDR3aa: CASSAWDVTYGYTF

j_gene: TRBJ2-6
v_gene: TRBV21-1
CDR3aa: CASSDRQGHSGANVLTF

j_gene: TRBJ2-2
v_gene: TRBV11-2
CDR3aa: CASSERAGVNTGELFF

j_gene: TRBJ2-3
v_gene: TRBV7-2
CDR3aa: CASSSYLASDTQYF

j_gene: TRBJ2-1
v_gene: TRBV6-1
CDR3aa: CASTRGGSSYNEQFF

j_gene: TRBJ1-2
v_gene: TRBV19
CDR3aa: CASSQGNSFGYGYTF

j_gene: TRBJ2-7
v_gene: TRBV10-2
CDR3aa: CASSDRGLEQYF

j_gene: TRBJ1-4
v_gene: TRBV25-1
CDR3aa: CASSAANEKLFF

j_gene: TRBJ1-1
v_gene: TRBV5-1
CDR3aa: CASSYRDSRMNTEAFF

j_gene: TRBJ2-7
v_gene: TRBV7-2
CDR3aa: CASRTVTHYEQYF

j_gene: TRBJ1-6
v_gene: TRBV27
CDR3aa: CASSLTTGSYNSPLHF

j_gene: TRBJ1-2
v_gene: TRBV6-1
CDR3aa: CASRNSDRGGYTF

j_gene: TRBJ2-5
v_gene: TRBV4-2
CDR3aa: CASSQGPGAGTQYF

j_gene: TRBJ1-1
v_gene: TRBV5-1
CDR3aa: CASSGLRGTTEAFF

j_gene: TRBJ2-1
v_gene: TRBV27
CDR3aa: CASSLTANYNEQFF

j_gene: TRBJ2-2
v_gene: TRBV7-2
CDR3aa: CASSPTLQYRGAGELFF

j_gene: TRBJ2-7
v_gene: TRBV3-1
CDR3aa: CASSHSTAREQYF

j_gene: TRBJ2-3
v_gene: TRBV6-1
CDR3aa: CASRAGGSIDTQYF

j_gene: TRBJ2-7
v_gene: TRBV5-4
CDR3aa: CASSRTGILYEQYF

j_gene: TRBJ2-5
v_gene: TRBV7-6
CDR3aa: CASSFKRSGGETQYF

j_gene: TRBJ1-4
v_gene: TRBV20-1
CDR3aa: CSARRWEKLFF

j_gene: TRBJ1-1
v_gene: TRBV21-1
CDR3aa: CASSKFSRREVVRAFF

j_gene: TRBJ1-5
v_gene: TRBV27
CDR3aa: CASSPLRGPQHF

j_gene: TRBJ2-3
v_gene: TRBV3-1
CDR3aa: CASSRRWTSGGTTDTQYF

j_gene: TRBJ2-2
v_gene: TRBV18
CDR3aa: CASSPDRRDTGELFF

j_gene: TRBJ1-5
v_gene: TRBV7-8
CDR3aa: CASSPNRGWRQPQHF

j_gene: TRBJ2-2
v_gene: TRBV6-1
CDR3aa: CASIGSGGSGELFF

j_gene: TRBJ2-1
v_gene: TRBV11-3
CDR3aa: CASSEQGLGLNEQFF

j_gene: TRBJ2-7
v_gene: TRBV2
CDR3aa: CASSPPSSGPSYEQYF

j_gene: TRBJ2-3
v_gene: TRBV2
CDR3aa: CASRRGGLLTDTQYF

j_gene: TRBJ1-1
v_gene: TRBV27
CDR3aa: CASSLPWGGEAFF

j_gene: TRBJ1-1
v_gene: TRBV6-1
CDR3aa: CASTVETGFSTEAFF

j_gene: TRBJ2-7
v_gene: TRBV6-7
CDR3aa: CASSYSMFQESIYEQYF

j_gene: TRBJ2-3
v_gene: TRBV20-1
CDR3aa: CSASGLAGMFQYF

j_gene: TRBJ2-3
v_gene: TRBV30
CDR3aa: CAWIPDSVQQYF

j_gene: TRBJ1-2
v_gene: TRBV6-1
CDR3aa: CASRDDRGSAYGYTF

j_gene: TRBJ2-7
v_gene: TRBV16
CDR3aa: CASRRPGQGDEQYF